The 25 T cell receptor beta chains given below trace back to one sample, sequenced in a study of CD8 T cells in Susac syndrome. The RNA input was roughly 0.45 to 1 ug, and it was reverse transcribed with random hexamers. One entry per CDR3 protein results from TCRdb running MiXCR on the immunoSEQ multiplex PCR reads. This table holds 20,000 to 25,000 distinct CDR3 sequences, 85% to 95% found once. Sequencing was done on a sample of CD8+ T cells from PBMCs. The receptors here all came from a human donor in good health.

The table lists this clonotype with a count of one. The junction differs from germline at one of its ends, possibly a read error. The chain uses TRBV19 and TRBJ2-1, with D unresolved. The germline CDR1 and CDR2 sequences are LNHDA and SQIVND (reference sequence). This CDR3 contains 15 residues. The CDR3 bases are TGTGCCAGTAGTTTAGACGCTAGCTCCTACAATGAGCAGTTCTTC. It yields the protein CASSLDASSYNEQFF.

This clonotype came up once. The chain joins TRBV4-3 to TRBJ2-1, with TRBD1 identical over 12 bases. This CDR3 comprises 14 residues. Trimming cost V 3 bases and J 8 bases; bases outside gene matches: 2. From germline, CDR1 is LGHNA and CDR2 YSLEER. CDR3 in amino acids: CASSQGTGGDEQFF. CDR3 DNA: TGCGCCAGCAGCCAGGGGACAGGGGGCGATGAGCAGTTCTTC.

The chain combines TRBV19 with TRBJ1-2; perhaps TRBD1 as D (5 bases). Per the germline V gene, CDR1 is LNHDA and CDR2 is SQIVND (reference sequence). V was clipped by 8 bases and J by 7 bases, with 23 bases between them. CDR3 length: 15 amino acids. Here the CDR3 DNA reads TGTGCCAGTGCCGTACCGGGACGGGGAGCCTCTGGCTACACCTTC. Its protein is CASAVPGRGASGYTF.

V usage is TRBV11-3 and J usage is TRBJ2-7; D gene unclear. Trimming removed 2 bases at V and 3 bases at J, with 8 bases between. Germline V gene data show CDR1 as SGHNT and CDR2 as YENEEA. CDR3 length equals 13 residues. In DNA form, the CDR3 reads TGTGCCAGCAGCTTACTCTGGGGCTACGAGCAGTACTTC. Translating it yields CASSLLWGYEQYF.

This chain uses TRBV5-1 with TRBJ2-7; TRBD1 matches at 7 bases. Trimming at V came to 4 bases and at J to 3 bases, leaving 10 bases not matched to a gene. Germline CDR1 and CDR2: SGHRS and YFSETQ. The CDR3 spans 15 residues. Here the CDR3 DNA reads TGCGCCAGCAGCACGACGACAGGGCTTAGCTACGAGCAGTACTTC. Translating it yields CASSTTTGLSYEQYF. The variable domain in full, with the rest retrieved from reference TRBV5-1 and TRBJ2-7, is KAGVTQTPRYLIKTRGQQVTLSCSPISGHRSVSWYQQTPGQGLQFLFEYFSETQRNKGNFPGRFSGRQFSNSRSEMNVSTLELGDSALYLCASSTTTGLSYEQYFGPGTRLTVT.

The rearrangement uses TRBV25-1 and TRBJ2-1; D may correspond to TRBD1 or TRBD2 (6 bases each). Germline values: CDR1 MGHDK, CDR2 SYGVNS. The CDR3 loop spans 14 amino acids. V shed 6 bases and J shed 8 bases, with 17 bases lying between them. This chain's CDR3 is CASSRRGALDEQFF. CDR3 coding DNA: TGTGCCAGCAGCAGAAGGGGGGCCTTGGATGAGCAGTTCTTC.

This clonotype is a singleton in its sample. The rearrangement uses TRBV27 and TRBJ1-5; 7 bases line up with TRBD1. CDR3 size: 14 residues. CDR1 is MNHEY, CDR2 SMNVEV, per germline (reference sequence). Trimming removed 3 bases from V and 3 bases from J; junction bases left unmatched: 2. Here the CDR3 DNA reads TGTGCCAGCAGTTTGACAGGGATCAATCAGCCCCAGCATTTT. This encodes CASSLTGINQPQHF.

This clonotype was counted a single time. This chain uses TRBV20-1 with TRBJ2-7, with D hard to call. The CDR3 runs 15 residues. Germline V gene lookup returns CDR1 DFQATT and CDR2 SNEGSKA (reference sequence). V dropped 0 bases and J dropped 2 bases, with 14 bases sitting between them. The CDR3 DNA reads TGCAGTGCTAGAGACGGAGATGGATTCCCCTACGAGCAGTACTTC. Amino acid sequence: CSARDGDGFPYEQYF.

This sequence joins TRBV10-1 and TRBJ2-3; perhaps D is TRBD1 or TRBD2 (6 bases each). The CDR3 is 16 amino acids. CDR1 and CDR2 from the germline V gene are WNHNN and SYGVQD (reference sequence). V was trimmed by 4 bases and J by 0 bases, leaving 14 bases between them. In DNA, the CDR3 is TGCGCCAGCAGTGCGGAGGGGGAGACTAGCACAGATACGCAGTATTTT. This translates into CASSAEGETSTDTQYF.

The chain carries TRBV9 and TRBJ2-3; 13 bases line up with TRBD2. The CDR3 extends over 18 amino acids. Germline V gene sequence: CDR1 SGDLS, CDR2 YYNGEE. Trimming removed 4 bases from V and 2 bases from J; junction bases left unmatched: 10. The CDR3 DNA is TGTGCCAGCAGCTCTGCCGGGACTAGCGGGGTGTACACAGATACGCAGTATTTT. Its protein is CASSSAGTSGVYTDTQYF.

V gene TRBV6-5 combines with J gene TRBJ2-7; 9 bases are shared with TRBD1. CDR3 length: 16 residues. Germline V gene sequence: CDR1 MNHEY, CDR2 SVGAGI. J lost 1 base, V lost 0 bases, and 4 bases had no gene match. The CDR3 nucleotides read TGTGCCAGCAGTTACTCGAGGACAGGGGATTCCTACGAGCAGTACTTC. Its protein is CASSYSRTGDSYEQYF.

This clonotype was picked up one time. The rearrangement uses TRBV27 and TRBJ2-2; TRBD1 is a possible D gene (5 bases). Trimming left V 0 bases short and J 6 bases short, with 5 bases between. CDR3 length equals 13 residues. Germline loops: CDR1 MNHEY, CDR2 SMNVEV (reference sequence). CDR3 in DNA: TGTGCCAGCAGTTTATCGGGGCCCGGGGAGCTGTTTTTT. Its translation: CASSLSGPGELFF.

The chain links TRBV6-4 to TRBJ2-2; D ambiguous. V dropped 7 bases and J dropped 5 bases, with 8 bases sitting between them. Germline V lookup: CDR1 MRHNA, CDR2 SNTAGT. The CDR3 extends over 12 amino acids. CDR3 DNA sequence: TGTGCCAGCAAGGGAAGGACCGGGGAGCTGTTTTTT. It specifies CASKGRTGELFF.

The gene calls are TRBV6-1 and TRBJ2-2, with a weak D call TRBD2 (5 bases). Germline V lookup: CDR1 MNHNS, CDR2 SASEGT. Between the trimmed V and J ends, which lost 5 bases and 6 bases, there was a span of 19 bases. The CDR3 is made up of 16 amino acids. The CDR3 DNA reads TGTGCCAGCAGTCCCATCGATGGGGTGAGGGCCGGGGAGCTGTTTTTT. Its protein product is CASSPIDGVRAGELFF.

About this clonotype: Compared with germline, one end of the junction differs, possibly owing to a read error. This rearrangement joins TRBV15 to TRBJ2-1; TRBD1 or TRBD2 may be the D gene (5 bases each). Germline V CDR1 and CDR2: LNHNV, YYDKDF (reference sequence). This CDR3 spans 15 amino acids. The CDR3 DNA reads as TGTGCCGCCAGCCCCTCCCGGGGCCCCTACAATGAGCAGTTCTTC. It yields the protein CAASPSRGPYNEQFF.

This chain joins TRBV6-1 and TRBJ2-1, with D perhaps matching TRBD2 (6 bases). Germline CDR1 reads MNHNS; CDR2 reads SASEGT. The CDR3 has 14 amino acids. V lost 8 bases to trimming and J lost 2 bases, with 13 bases between them. CDR3 protein: CASGGTGPYNEQFF. In nucleotides, the CDR3 is TGTGCCAGCGGGGGGACCGGACCCTACAATGAGCAGTTCTTC.

V and J are TRBV5-4 and TRBJ2-7; D is undetermined. Trimming left V 1 base short and J 6 bases short, with 14 bases between. This CDR3 is 14 amino acids long. CDR1 and CDR2 (germline): SGHNT, YYREEE (reference sequence). The DNA for the CDR3 is TGTGCCAGCAGCTTGAATAGTATCGCAGGCGAGCAGTACTTC. Translated: CASSLNSIAGEQYF.

The gene calls are TRBV27 and TRBJ2-7, with D perhaps assigned TRBD1 or TRBD2 (5 bases each). This CDR3 is 14 amino acids long. Trimming took off 0 bases at V and 5 bases at J, with 11 bases between the two ends. Germline-derived CDR1 and CDR2 are MNHEY and SMNVEV (reference sequence). The CDR3 DNA is TGTGCCAGCAGTTTATCATGGGGGTCCCACGAGCAGTACTTC. Protein product: CASSLSWGSHEQYF.

V gene TRBV7-9 combines with J gene TRBJ2-3; no definite D call. Germline values: CDR1 SEHNR, CDR2 FQNEAQ (reference sequence). V lost 4 bases, J lost 1 base, and 15 bases lay in between. There are 16 residues in the CDR3. The CDR3: CASSSRTRTRTDTQYF. The CDR3 DNA follows: TGTGCCAGCAGCTCTAGGACGCGTACCCGCACAGATACGCAGTATTTT.

The V gene is TRBV12-3 or TRBV12-4, the J gene TRBJ1-2; no reliable D call. The V end lost 9 bases, the J end lost 6 bases, and 11 bases lay between the germline ends. CDR3 length: 11 residues. The CDR3 here is CASWAAHGYTF. The CDR3 DNA sequence: TGTGCCAGTTGGGCCGCTCATGGCTACACCTTC.

J is TRBJ2-1 and V is TRBV29-1; 15 bases agree with TRBD2. The germline V gene encodes CDR1 SQVTM and CDR2 ANQGSEA. This CDR3 is built from 17 residues. J gave up 2 bases and V 6 bases, and 8 bases lay outside the gene matches. The CDR3 coding sequence is TGCAGCGTGGGGGGACTAGCGGGGGGTCCGGCCTACAATGAGCAGTTCTTC. It translates to CSVGGLAGGPAYNEQFF.

The V and J genes are TRBV3-1 and TRBJ1-2; possible D gene TRBD1, 5 bases. The germline CDR1 and CDR2 sequences are LGHDT and YNNKEL (reference sequence). Trimming left V 4 bases short and J 3 bases short, with 18 bases between. The CDR3 contains 16 residues. The CDR3 coding sequence is TGTGCCAGCAGCCCCCTGGGGACTTGGTCGTACTATGGCTACACCTTC. Its protein product is CASSPLGTWSYYGYTF.

V gene TRBV10-3 combines with J gene TRBJ2-5; 8 bases agree with TRBD1. There are 15 residues in the CDR3. V lost 4 bases and J lost 4; bases outside the gene matches: 8. Germline V lookup: CDR1 ENHRY, CDR2 SYGVKD. CDR3 region: CAISVRRGPLETQYF. The CDR3, as DNA: TGTGCCATCAGTGTTCGCAGGGGGCCTTTAGAGACCCAGTACTTC.

The CDR3 DNA reads as TGTGCCAGCAGCTGGGATGAACGGTCCTCCTACGAGCAGTACTTC. Its protein product is CASSWDERSSYEQYF. The gene calls are TRBV7-2 and TRBJ2-7; D is unclear. The germline V and J ends were trimmed by 4 bases and 0 bases, with 13 bases remaining between them. There are 15 residues in the CDR3. Germline values: CDR1 SGHTA, CDR2 FQGNSA.

This sequence joins TRBV7-2 and TRBJ2-7; the D gene is possibly TRBD1 (6 bases). This CDR3 is built from 15 residues. V was trimmed by 3 bases and J by 3 bases, leaving 15 bases between them. Germline lookup yields CDR1 SGHTA and CDR2 FQGNSA. CDR3 DNA sequence: TGTGCCAGCAGCTTGAGGGGGACGTTAGACTACGAGCAGTACTTC. This gives the protein CASSLRGTLDYEQYF.